This section outlines one TCR beta chain sequence together with its context. Its specific antigen is unknown. No much larger clone is present one base from it, and per-base qualities are unavailable. Each collaborating institution followed its own protocols to collect whole blood in K2EDTA tubes. For TCRbeta analysis, collaborator samples were shipped as frozen whole blood, as isolated PBMCs, or as DNA extracted from either sample type. CDR1 is given as GTSNPN and CDR2 as SVGIG, both from the germline V gene (reference sequence). From the cysteine up to the phenylalanine, the CDR3 has a length of 15 residues. Just CDR3 DNA is preserved here, 45 bases in frame from base 1. Deletion took 5 bases off V and 0 bases off J, with a span of 16 bases between the germline ends. TCRbeta CDR3 regions were amplified from genomic DNA by means of the immunoSEQ Assay, a bias-controlled multiplex PCR. In the paper's pipeline: Within the assay, amplification of reference gene primers was used to estimate how many nucleated cells each sample contained. To quantify the absolute abundance of each unique TCRbeta CDR3 rearrangement, sequence reads were collapsed and filtered. For each sample, productive Simpson clonality was calculated by taking the square root of Simpson's diversity index across productive rearrangements. As stored in TCRdb, this immuneACCESS dataset retains in-frame rearrangements with V and J assigned. A fraction of the clones does not appear; measured against another copy, unresolved V genes explain less than half of the discrepancy, and the remainder lacks a known reason. The D gene and trimming were derived from the DNA, and the V and J assignments and clone size from that table. Within this sample are approximately 13,000 clones, with roughly nine tenths of them counted one time only. The top ten clonotypes cover 15% to 20% of the sample.

The sample comes from a study of blood T cell repertoires in COVID-19 (dated by TCRdb to the early 2020s). About the investigation overall: Samples from collaborators originated in the United States, Italy and Spain and spanned both the acute and convalescent phases of COVID-19. The repertoires were released in a freely available public database meant as a resource for research on the immune response to SARS-CoV-2. Sample metadata almost always included a de-identified subject ID, COVID-19 status, age in years and sex. The dataset comprised deeply sampled blood TCRbeta repertoires from subjects exposed to, actively infected with, or recovered from COVID-19. The samples were drawn from the first 160 participants of the ongoing ImmuneRACE study and from 1,254 subjects provided by 6 global collaborators. Where available, HLA class I and class II types were obtained from metadata supplied by the sample provider rather than from assay-based typing. The prospective study material was composed of cDNA or gDNA derived from T cells, B-cell-depleted T cells, or PBMCs. Study-wide findings and limitations: Clinical and demographic metadata were provided uncurated, with the amount varying by source and participant.

What was sequenced was peripheral blood. This chain is built from TRBV30 and TRBJ1-1, and TRBD1 may be the D gene, going by 6 matching bases. The sequence was collected from a human donor with active COVID-19. The donor label of this sample is uncertain. Read as DNA, the sequence is TGTGCCTGGCGTCCCGGGACATACATGAACACTGAAGCTTTCTTT. The translation is CAWRPGTYMNTEAFF.